Following are 26 T cell receptor beta chains from one sample sequenced in a study of blood T cell repertoires in COVID-19. This table comes from immunoSEQ multiplex PCR, and its TCRdb copy is limited to in-frame clones, with some not included. The profile covers roughly 350,000 clones, with less than 85% appearing a single time and 3.5% to 4% taken by the ten largest. Material: peripheral blood. The receptor source for this set is a young woman with acute or convalescent COVID-19.

The V call is TRBV28, the J call TRBJ1-2, with D possibly TRBD1 on 6 matching bases. Germline V gene lookup returns CDR1 MDHEN and CDR2 SYDVKM. The germline V and J ends were trimmed by 11 bases and 2 bases, with 18 bases remaining between them. The CDR3 spans 14 residues. This CDR3 is CAGSKGVANYGYTF. As DNA, the CDR3 is TGTGCCGGCTCGAAGGGGGTTGCGAACTATGGCTACACCTTC.

V is TRBV27 and J is TRBJ2-1, with 8 bases identical to TRBD2. CDR1 and CDR2 from the germline V gene are MNHEY and SMNVEV (reference sequence). V gave up 4 bases and J gave up 4 bases; unmatched junction bases: 12. This CDR3 is 17 amino acids long. The CDR3 reads CASSSSPSGSIYNEQFF. The CDR3 bases are TGTGCCAGCAGTTCTAGTCCCAGCGGGAGTATTTACAATGAGCAGTTCTTC.

V usage is TRBV5-8 and J usage is TRBJ2-7; TRBD1 aligns across 9 bases. This CDR3 has 15 amino acids. Trimming at V came to 4 bases and at J to 3 bases, leaving 8 bases not matched to a gene. Germline loops: CDR1 SGHTS, CDR2 YDEGEE. The CDR3 nucleotides are TGTGCCAGCAGCATAAAACAGGGGGCGCGCTACGAGCAGTACTTC. Translation gives CASSIKQGARYEQYF.

This chain uses TRBV5-1 with TRBJ2-1; 7 positions agree with TRBD1. This CDR3 region has 15 residues. V dropped 0 bases and J dropped 3; count of bases not matched to a gene: 3. Germline assignment: CDR1 SGHRS and CDR2 YFSETQ. In DNA, the CDR3 is TGCGCCAGCAGCTTGGGAACAGGGGTCTACAATGAGCAGTTCTTC. Translating gives CASSLGTGVYNEQFF.

The V call is TRBV6-5, the J call TRBJ2-7; D not resolved. The CDR3 runs 11 residues. The ends were cut back, 6 bases at V and 5 bases at J, with 8 bases in the middle. Germline-derived CDR1 and CDR2 are MNHEY and SVGAGI. The CDR3 sequence is CASSPPNEQYF. The CDR3 coding sequence is TGTGCCAGCAGCCCCCCAAACGAGCAGTACTTC.

The chain employs TRBV4-1 and TRBJ2-5; D perhaps matches TRBD2 (5 bases). Germline CDR1 MGHRA, CDR2 YSYEKL. The CDR3 covers 14 residues. V dropped 4 bases and J dropped 1 base, with 10 bases sitting between them. CDR3 DNA sequence: TGCGCCAGCAGCCGGGGTAGCGTCCAAGAGACCCAGTACTTC. Its protein is CASSRGSVQETQYF.

The chain carries TRBV9 and TRBJ2-7, with D tentatively TRBD2 (6 bases). V was trimmed by 4 bases and J by 4 bases, leaving 15 bases between them. Germline V gene lookup returns CDR1 SGDLS and CDR2 YYNGEE. This CDR3 contains 14 residues. CDR3 loop: CASSPGLHDYEQYF. In DNA form, the CDR3 reads TGTGCCAGCAGCCCGGGACTCCATGATTACGAGCAGTACTTC.

The CDR3 reads CASSSSPRQASTSPLHF. CDR3 sequence (DNA): TGTGCCAGCAGCTCCTCCCCCCGACAGGCGTCCACTTCGCCCCTCCACTTT. This chain joins TRBV5-5 and TRBJ1-6, with D possibly TRBD1 on 6 matching bases. Germline V CDR1 and CDR2: SGHKS, YYEKEE (reference sequence). There are 17 residues in the CDR3. Trimming pared 3 bases from V and 13 bases from J, leaving 26 bases between.

The rearrangement links TRBV9 to TRBJ2-7, with TRBD1 matching over 7 bases. CDR1 is SGDLS, CDR2 YYNGEE, per germline. The CDR3 has 14 residues. V gave up 4 bases and J gave up 2 bases; unmatched junction bases: 6. As DNA, the CDR3 is TGTGCCAGCAGCCCCGGGACAGTTACCTACGAGCAGTACTTC. This codes for CASSPGTVTYEQYF.

This chain links TRBV28 with TRBJ1-2; TRBD1 matches at 7 bases. Trimming cost V 3 bases and J 6 bases; bases outside gene matches: 4. The V gene's germline CDR1 is MDHEN and CDR2 SYDVKM. CDR3 length equals 13 residues. CDR3 sequence: CASSLDRKHGYTF. In DNA, the CDR3 is TGTGCCAGCAGTTTGGACAGGAAACATGGCTACACCTTC.

In its sample, this clone was seen a few times. The rearrangement links TRBV7-9 to TRBJ1-6; 7 positions match TRBD1. V was clipped by 6 bases and J by 7 bases; unmatched bases: 9. The CDR3 is made up of 15 amino acids. From germline, CDR1 is SEHNR and CDR2 FQNEAQ (reference sequence). CDR3 nucleotides: TGTGCCAGCAGTTTCGGCGGGGACAGCAATTCACCCCTCCACTTT. Amino acid sequence: CASSFGGDSNSPLHF.

The V gene is TRBV5-5, the J gene TRBJ1-1, with no clear D. CDR3 size: 13 residues. Between the trimmed V and J ends, which lost 4 bases and 8 bases, there was a span of 15 bases. Germline V CDR1 and CDR2: SGHKS, YYEKEE (reference sequence). The CDR3 sequence: CASSMGFRFEAFF. The CDR3 DNA reads as TGTGCCAGCAGCATGGGCTTCCGGTTCGAAGCTTTCTTT.

J is TRBJ1-4 and V is TRBV19; TRBD1 is a possible D gene (5 bases). The germline V and J ends were trimmed by 2 bases and 0 bases, with 10 bases remaining between them. CDR3 length: 16 residues. Germline CDR1 reads LNHDA; CDR2 reads SQIVND (reference sequence). The CDR3, as DNA: TGTGCCAGTAGTATATCCGGGGGGACAACTAATGAAAAACTGTTTTTT. It is translated as CASSISGGTTNEKLFF.

This clone was detected once. The CDR3 region has the DNA TGTGCCAGCAGAAGTACAGGGGCAGGCTATGGCTACACCTTC. This codes for CASRSTGAGYGYTF. The chain has TRBV9 and TRBJ1-2, with 7 bases lining up with TRBD1. The CDR3 is 14 residues long. Germline CDR1 and CDR2: SGDLS and YYNGEE. V shed 5 bases, J shed 4 bases, and the junction held 8 bases outside the gene matches.

The chain employs TRBV7-8 and TRBJ2-7, with TRBD2 identical over 11 bases. Losses at the gene ends were 5 bases for V and 4 bases for J; bases not matched to a gene: 16. CDR1 and CDR2 from the germline V gene are SGHVS and FQNEAQ. This CDR3 is built from 18 residues. Written as DNA, the CDR3 is TGTGCCAGCAGCATCCACGCCGTCGGGACTAGCGGATTTTACGAGCAGTACTTC. It yields the protein CASSIHAVGTSGFYEQYF.

The DNA for the CDR3 is TGCGCCAGCAGCTTGGCCTCGGTGCAGTTCTTC. Its translation is CASSLASVQFF. The chain joins TRBV5-1 to TRBJ2-1; D is unclear. The CDR3 has 11 amino acids. CDR1 and CDR2 from the germline V gene are SGHRS and YFSETQ. V lost 0 bases and J lost 12, with 7 bases in between.

The chain employs TRBV9 and TRBJ1-3, with 7 bases identical to TRBD1. The CDR3 runs to 16 residues. CDR1 and CDR2 from the germline V gene are SGDLS and YYNGEE. The V gene end was trimmed by 4 bases and the J gene end by 4 bases; junction bases not matched to a gene: 11. CDR3 sequence reads: CASSSNRGEGGNTIYF. The CDR3, as DNA: TGTGCCAGCAGCTCAAACAGGGGAGAGGGAGGAAACACCATATATTTT.

This clone was detected many times. The chain is built from TRBV28 and TRBJ2-7, with 8 bases lining up with TRBD2. The length of the CDR3 is 15 residues. Unmatched junction bases numbered 6, after V lost 2 bases and J lost 3 bases. CDR1 MDHEN and CDR2 SYDVKM come from the germline V gene. The CDR3 spells CASSLGAGELYEQYF. In DNA, the CDR3 is TGTGCCAGCAGTTTAGGAGCGGGAGAGCTCTACGAGCAGTACTTC.

The chain carries TRBV24-1 and TRBJ2-5, with D perhaps TRBD2 (5 bases). The germline V gene has CDR1 KGHDR and CDR2 SFDVKD. The V and J ends lost 0 bases and 4 bases respectively, with 11 bases between them. The CDR3 contains 15 residues. In nucleotides, the CDR3 is TGTGCCACCAGTGATTTGAGGGAGAGCCGAGAGACCCAGTACTTC. Protein product: CATSDLRESRETQYF.

Turning to this clone: Additional DNA sequences in this sample encode the identical CDR3. The gene calls are TRBV5-4 and TRBJ1-4; perhaps TRBD1 as D (6 bases). V lost 0 bases to trimming and J lost 3 bases, with 9 bases between them. CDR1 and CDR2 from the germline V gene are SGHNT and YYREEE (reference sequence). This CDR3 is built from 15 residues. The CDR3 loop reads CASSLDRAANEKLFF. The CDR3, as DNA: TGTGCCAGCAGCTTGGACAGGGCAGCTAATGAAAAACTGTTTTTT.

This sequence joins TRBV28 and TRBJ2-3; the D gene is possibly TRBD1 (6 bases). Germline V CDR1 and CDR2: MDHEN, SYDVKM. This CDR3 is 16 amino acids long. V dropped 4 bases and J dropped 2 bases, with 16 bases sitting between them. CDR3 residues: CASSYPTGQNTDTQYF. The CDR3 nucleotides read TGTGCCAGCAGTTACCCGACAGGACAAAACACAGATACGCAGTATTTT.

The chain has TRBV7-2 and TRBJ2-7; D is unclear. This CDR3 contains 14 residues. Looked up from germline, CDR1 is SGHTA and CDR2 is FQGNSA. V was pared by 1 base and J by 2 bases, with 9 bases between. CDR3 sequence: CASSLGLGTYEQYF. In DNA, the CDR3 is TGTGCCAGCAGCTTAGGGTTGGGCACCTACGAGCAGTACTTC.

The chain couples TRBV6-6 to TRBJ2-1, with TRBD1 matching 7 bases. Germline CDR1 and CDR2: MNHNY and SVGAGI (reference sequence). V gave up 10 bases and J gave up 9 bases; unmatched junction bases: 15. The CDR3 consists of 14 residues. CDR3 sequence reads: CATRTGESISEQFF. The CDR3 region has the DNA TGTGCCACCAGAACAGGGGAAAGTATCAGTGAGCAGTTCTTC.

This clone is a singleton in its sample. The genes are TRBV9 and TRBJ2-1; TRBD2 might be the D (5 bases). V was cut by 0 bases and J by 0 bases, with 10 bases left in between. Per the germline V gene, CDR1 is SGDLS and CDR2 is YYNGEE. The CDR3 has 16 amino acids. The CDR3 here is CASSVAGVSSYNEQFF. CDR3 DNA: TGTGCCAGCAGCGTAGCCGGGGTAAGCTCCTACAATGAGCAGTTCTTC.

CDR3 sequence: CATSLAAREKLFF. CDR3 DNA sequence: TGTGCCACCAGTTTGGCAGCTAGGGAGAAACTGTTTTTT. The genes are TRBV24-1 and TRBJ1-4; D remains unclear. The CDR3 consists of 13 residues. Germline assignment: CDR1 KGHDR and CDR2 SFDVKD. The V end lost 6 bases, the J end lost 11 bases, and 15 bases lay between the germline ends.

The chain couples TRBV7-8 to TRBJ1-6; D gene unclear. Trimming removed 1 base from V and 10 bases from J, with 14 bases in between. CDR1 and CDR2 (germline): SGHVS, FQNEAQ. This CDR3 spans 15 amino acids. The CDR3 region has the DNA TGTGCCAGCAGCTTAGAACTCCTAATGTGGTCACCCCTCCACTTT. This sequence encodes CASSLELLMWSPLHF.